These 4 T cell receptor beta chains originate from one sample sequenced in a study of blood T cells in healthy people across ages. A J-beta primer mix and a sample-barcoded 5' primer were used in a second PCR of roughly 7 to 12 cycles. TCRdb itself ran the 5' RACE reads through MiXCR, one entry per CDR3 protein. The sample lists about 640,000 distinct CDR3 sequences, approximately 30% occurring once. The sequencing input was blood. Every receptor here comes from a woman of 80 years or more in good health.

With regard to this clonotype: A much larger clone is a single base away; this may be a read error. The chain links TRBV25-1 to TRBJ1-2; the D gene is possibly TRBD1 (5 bases). Per the germline V gene, CDR1 is MGHDK and CDR2 is SYGVNS. The CDR3 loop spans 12 amino acids. The CDR3 sequence is CACRDGFYGYTF. Written as DNA, the CDR3 is TGTGCCTGCAGGGACGGCTTCTATGGCTACACCTTC.

At least ten counts were recorded for this clonotype. The rearrangement uses TRBV20-1 and TRBJ2-3; 9 bases are shared with TRBD2. V shed 4 bases and J 2 bases; nucleotides not matched to a gene: 7. CDR1 DFQATT and CDR2 SNEGSKA come from the germline V gene (reference sequence). This CDR3 region has 15 residues. This CDR3 reads CSAKRAGGLTDTQYF. DNA for the CDR3: TGCAGTGCTAAGAGAGCGGGGGGACTCACAGATACGCAGTATTTT.

This clonotype was observed at least ten times. The V call is TRBV20-1, the J call TRBJ1-6; D is unresolved. The CDR3 is 13 amino acids. V was cut by 2 bases and J by 5 bases, with 7 bases left in between. Looked up from germline, CDR1 is DFQATT and CDR2 is SNEGSKA (reference sequence). CDR3 loop: CSARNSHNSPLHF. CDR3 coding DNA: TGCAGTGCTAGAAACAGTCATAATTCACCCCTCCACTTT.

J is TRBJ2-3 and V is TRBV7-2; 11 bases match TRBD2. Germline values: CDR1 SGHTA, CDR2 FQGNSA. The CDR3 loop spans 16 amino acids. Trimming removed 4 bases from V and 1 base from J; junction bases left unmatched: 4. The CDR3 nucleotides read TGTGCCAGCAGCTCTCGACTAGCGGGGCGCACAGATACGCAGTATTTT. The encoded protein is CASSSRLAGRTDTQYF.